The clone carrying this T cell receptor (beta chain) was seen only a few times. Its antigen is not known. The sample comes from a study of cytomegalovirus exposure and HLA in healthy donors. Study results and limitations: Analysis was carried out at a later point, and it linked a missense DCLRE1C variant to TCR beta V- and J-gene trimming. Reports indicated that the classifier achieved high specificity and sensitivity in diagnosing cytomegalovirus status.

PCR amplification relied on 60 Vbeta primers (plus 13 Jbeta primers). Assay: immunoSEQ multiplex PCR; the TCRdb copy retains only in-frame clones and omits some. The table has 70,000 to 85,000 clones, 60% to 70% seen once. The receptor was derived from a man aged 25-45 years in good health and CMV-seropositive. Sequencing was performed on PBMCs.

The CDR3 nucleotides are TGTGCCATCAGTGTGTCACAGGGGAATTCACCCCTCCACTTT. It encodes CAISVSQGNSPLHF. The chain couples TRBV10-3 to TRBJ1-6; TRBD1 agrees at 7 bases. The germline V gene has CDR1 ENHRY and CDR2 SYGVKD. This CDR3 comprises 14 residues. The ends lost 4 bases at V and 7 bases at J; junction bases unmatched: 4.